This entry concerns a single T cell receptor beta chain. Its antigen is undetermined. Trimming at V came to 3 bases and at J to 3 bases, leaving 11 bases not matched to a gene. This CDR3 spans 16 amino acids. CDR1 and CDR2 (germline): DFQATT, SNEGSKA (reference sequence). This entry belongs to a study of blood T cells in healthy people across ages. Background on the study: Per two T cells, template switching captured roughly one barcoded beta molecule.

A second 7 to 11 cycle PCR used barcoded and J-beta primers. Individual samples furnished no less than 2.5 million CDR3-containing paired-end reads apiece. TCRdb independently ran MiXCR on the 5' RACE reads; one entry per CDR3 protein. The sample has fewer than 1.5 million distinct CDR3 sequences, 42% seen once; the top ten hold less than 8%. Study-wide findings and caveats: Correlation between TCR beta diversity and naive T cell percentage was strong. The long-lived group displayed more naive CD4+ cells, plus higher diversity, than the aged donors did.

This receptor was obtained from a woman under 30 in good health. J is TRBJ2-3 and V is TRBV20-1; 8 bases match TRBD2. The specimen was blood. The CDR3 DNA reads TGCAGTGCTAGGCGCGAGCGCGGGGGGAGTACAGATACGCAGTATTTT. Its protein product is CSARRERGGSTDTQYF.